This entry lists 20 T cell receptor beta chains sequenced from one sample in a study of T cell responses to AZD1222 COVID-19 vaccine (dated by TCRdb to the early 2020s). The time point label on this specimen signifies: about 28 days (+/-7) after the second vaccine dose. Library generation was performed with the immunoSEQ multiplex PCR assay. Held by TCRdb, this immuneACCESS table contains in-frame sequences only and omits some clones. Under half of the omission traces to an unresolved V gene where checked; the cause of the rest is unknown. The sample records 90,000 to 120,000 clones, over 80% of which are singletons. The top ten constitute about 8.1% of the sample. The material sequenced was peripheral blood, taken 28 days after the second AZD1222 dose. These receptors all stem from an adult who received the AZD1222 COVID-19 vaccine.

The rearrangement links TRBV5-6 to TRBJ2-7; either TRBD1 or TRBD2 may fit D (5 bases each). Trimming left V 2 bases short and J 7 bases short, with 22 bases between. The CDR3 spans 16 residues. Germline CDR1 is SGHDT and CDR2 is YYEEEE. The CDR3 spells CASSFRFTGATGEQYF. Written as DNA, the CDR3 is TGTGCCAGCAGCTTTAGGTTCACAGGCGCAACGGGGGAGCAGTACTTC.

This rearrangement joins TRBV6-1 to TRBJ1-1; D may be TRBD1 (5 bases). Germline lookup yields CDR1 MNHNS and CDR2 SASEGT. This CDR3 contains 12 residues. V was trimmed by 3 bases and J by 12 bases, leaving 14 bases between them. This chain's CDR3 is CASSDGWGVTFF. The CDR3 DNA reads as TGTGCCAGCAGTGACGGGTGGGGGGTTACTTTCTTT.

This clone was found once. The chain carries TRBV6-5 and TRBJ1-4, with D unclear. This CDR3 contains 14 residues. V was clipped by 7 bases and J by 0 bases, with 9 bases between them. In germline, CDR1 is MNHEY, CDR2 SVGAGI. The CDR3 DNA follows: TGTGCCAGCAATCGCGGCCCAACTAATGAAAAACTGTTTTTT. This encodes CASNRGPTNEKLFF.

The V gene is TRBV2, the J gene TRBJ1-5; unclear D gene. The CDR3 spans 14 residues. Germline V gives CDR1 SNHLY, CDR2 FYNNEI. Between the trimmed V and J ends, which lost 4 bases and 3 bases, there was a span of 10 bases. CDR3 nucleotide sequence: TGTGCCAGCAGTGTCGAAGGAGCCAATCAGCCCCAGCATTTT. Encoded protein: CASSVEGANQPQHF.

The chain is built from TRBV3-1 (or the pseudogene TRBV3-2) and TRBJ2-1; maybe TRBD2 (6 bases). The CDR3 has 16 residues. V gave up 4 bases and J gave up 5 bases, with 18 bases separating them. Germline V gene data show CDR1 as LGHDT and CDR2 as YNNKEL (reference sequence). CDR3 region: CASSPPSGVSNNEQFF. The CDR3 bases are TGTGCCAGCAGCCCCCCCTCGGGAGTCTCTAACAATGAGCAGTTCTTC.

V is TRBV7-8 and J is TRBJ2-3; a possible D gene is TRBD2 (5 bases). From germline, CDR1 is SGHVS and CDR2 FQNEAQ. Trimming stripped 7 bases from V and 1 base from J, with 9 bases between. The CDR3 consists of 13 residues. The CDR3 spells CASTRAGTDTQYF. In nucleotides, the CDR3 is TGTGCCAGCACCCGAGCGGGCACAGATACGCAGTATTTT.

The J gene is TRBJ1-5, the V gene TRBV7-9; D might be TRBD1 (5 bases). From germline, CDR1 is SEHNR and CDR2 FQNEAQ (reference sequence). V shed 8 bases and J shed 0 bases, with 8 bases lying between them. The CDR3 contains 13 residues. Here the CDR3 reads CASGGNSNQPQHF. The DNA of the CDR3 is TGTGCCAGCGGGGGGAATAGCAATCAGCCCCAGCATTTT.

V is TRBV27 and J is TRBJ2-2; TRBD1 might be the D (5 bases). V lost 3 bases and J 1 base, leaving 9 bases between the germline ends. Germline CDR1 and CDR2: MNHEY and SMNVEV (reference sequence). The CDR3 is 15 amino acids. The CDR3 DNA follows: TGTGCCAGCAGTTTTACAGGATTGAACACCGGGGAGCTGTTTTTT. Translated: CASSFTGLNTGELFF.

The genes are TRBV7-6 and TRBJ2-2; 11 nucleotides match TRBD1. Germline CDR1 SGHVS, CDR2 FNYEAQ. V lost 6 bases and J lost 5; bases outside the gene matches: 5. CDR3 size: 15 residues. The CDR3 DNA reads TGTGCCAGCAGTAACGGACAGGGGGCAACCGGGGAGCTGTTTTTT. It is translated as CASSNGQGATGELFF.

The V and J genes are TRBV28 and TRBJ2-7; 8 positions agree with TRBD1. The CDR3 runs 15 residues. V lost 7 bases to trimming and J lost 3 bases; unmatched junction nucleotides: 11. Per germline, CDR1 MDHEN and CDR2 SYDVKM. This chain's CDR3 is CASTSPGTGVYEQYF. CDR3 DNA sequence: TGTGCCAGCACCTCACCCGGGACAGGAGTCTACGAGCAGTACTTC. Filled out from reference TRBV28 and TRBJ2-7, the complete variable domain reads DVKVTQSSRYLVKRTGEKVFLECVQDMDHENMFWYRQDPGLGLRLIYFSYDVKMKEKGDIPEGYSVSREKKERFSLILESASTNQTSMYLCASTSPGTGVYEQYFGPGTRLTVT.

The rearrangement links TRBV9 to TRBJ1-2; D is perhaps TRBD1 (5 bases). Germline values: CDR1 SGDLS, CDR2 YYNGEE. The CDR3 covers 13 residues. The ends were cut back, 2 bases at V and 4 bases at J, with 9 bases in the middle. CDR3 DNA: TGTGCCAGCAGCGTCGACAGCTTCTATGGCTACACCTTC. It encodes CASSVDSFYGYTF.

The V gene is TRBV18, the J gene TRBJ1-1; D not certain. This CDR3 spans 14 amino acids. Deletions cut 7 bases from V and 1 base from J, with 13 bases between. Germline loops: CDR1 KGHSH, CDR2 LQKENI. The CDR3 here is CASLVRAGNTEAFF. As DNA, the CDR3 is TGTGCCAGCTTGGTTAGAGCAGGGAACACTGAAGCTTTCTTT. The whole variable domain, remainder taken from reference TRBV18 and TRBJ1-1, is NAGVMQNPRHLVRRRGQEARLRCSPMKGHSHVYWYRQLPEEGLKFMVYLQKENIIDESGMPKERFSAEFPKEGPSILRIQQVVRGDSAAYFCASLVRAGNTEAFFGQGTRLTVV.

This rearrangement joins TRBV9 to TRBJ2-7; D unresolved. V lost 2 bases to trimming and J lost 2 bases, with 11 bases between them. CDR1 and CDR2 from the germline V gene are SGDLS and YYNGEE. The CDR3 has 14 residues. CDR3 in DNA: TGTGCCAGCAGCGTGGGTCTAAACGCCTACGAGCAGTACTTC. Translated: CASSVGLNAYEQYF.

This clone was found a few times. DNA of the CDR3: TGTGCCAGCAGCTTGGGGCGGCAGGCGTTGTCACCCCTCCACTTT. Protein product: CASSLGRQALSPLHF. V and J are TRBV5-6 and TRBJ1-6; D ambiguous. V gave up 0 bases and J gave up 10 bases, with 14 bases separating them. The CDR3 has 15 residues. Germline V gives CDR1 SGHDT, CDR2 YYEEEE.

The count of this clone is one. The genes are TRBV18 and TRBJ1-4; tentatively, D is TRBD1 (6 bases). This CDR3 comprises 14 residues. CDR1 and CDR2 from the germline V gene are KGHSH and LQKENI. Trimming shortened V by 2 bases and J by 6 bases, and 10 bases separated the two germline ends. The CDR3 loop reads CASSPVPGDEKLFF. CDR3 DNA sequence: TGTGCCAGCTCACCAGTCCCAGGGGATGAAAAACTGTTTTTT.

The gene calls are TRBV7-6 and TRBJ2-6; TRBD1 might be the D (6 bases). The CDR3 consists of 16 residues. V shed 5 bases and J shed 2 bases, with 13 bases lying between them. Germline CDR1 reads SGHVS; CDR2 reads FNYEAQ. CDR3 residues: CASSATGSPGANVLTF. The CDR3 DNA is TGTGCCAGCAGCGCAACAGGGTCGCCTGGGGCCAACGTCCTGACTTTC.

The chain has TRBV30 and TRBJ2-3, with TRBD2 identical over 9 bases. Germline values: CDR1 GTSNPN, CDR2 SVGIG (reference sequence). The length of the CDR3 is 16 residues. Trimming took 6 bases from V and 2 from J; bases not matched to a gene: 12. The CDR3 region is CACASGVSPATDTQYF. DNA for the CDR3: TGTGCCTGCGCTAGCGGGGTCAGCCCGGCCACAGATACGCAGTATTTT. Drawing the rest from reference TRBV30 and TRBJ2-3, the complete variable domain is SQTIHQWPATLVQPVGSPLSLECTVEGTSNPNLYWYRQAAGRGLQLLFYSVGIGQISSEVPQNLSASRPQDRQFILSSKKLLLSDSGFYLCACASGVSPATDTQYFGPGTRLTVL.

The chain uses TRBV6-2 or TRBV6-3 and TRBJ1-1; D is perhaps TRBD1 (5 bases). This CDR3 region has 16 residues. In germline, CDR1 is MNHEY, CDR2 SVGEGT. The V end was cut by 0 bases, the J end by 3 bases, with 14 bases between. For the CDR3, the DNA is TGTGCCAGCAGTTACTCCCCGGCCAGGGCCCACACTGAAGCTTTCTTT. Encoded protein: CASSYSPARAHTEAFF.

The chain is built from TRBV4-1 and TRBJ2-2; D is ambiguous. Trimming shortened V by 4 bases and J by 6 bases, and 9 bases separated the two germline ends. CDR1 is MGHRA and CDR2 is YSYEKL in the germline V gene. The CDR3 totals 13 residues. DNA for the CDR3: TGCGCCAGCAGCCCCGGAGAGCCCGGGGAGCTGTTTTTT. Its translation: CASSPGEPGELFF.

The chain has TRBV3-1 (or the pseudogene TRBV3-2) and TRBJ2-7; 13 nucleotides align to TRBD2. The CDR3 runs to 15 residues. Losses at the gene ends were 4 bases for V and 5 bases for J; bases not matched to a gene: 5. CDR1 and CDR2 (germline): LGHDT, YNNKEL (reference sequence). This chain's CDR3 is CASSRGLAGENEQYF. CDR3 bases: TGTGCCAGCAGCCGCGGACTAGCGGGAGAAAACGAGCAGTACTTC.